This TCR beta chain was observed in a study of T cell repertoires in cytomegalovirus infection. On the study more broadly: In the study, CMV epitopes included recently identified HLA-C-restricted and well-studied HLA-B-restricted ones. Evidence of both CMV infection and a matching HLA type came from public TCR beta signatures.

Study-level findings and limits: The ex vivo response showed dominance by HLA-C-restricted CMV-specific TCR beta clonotypes. Cumulative frequency (of public TCR beta family members) identified carriers of CMV plus the relevant HLA.

TCRdb re-derived calls from the reads in MiXCR, one entry per CDR3 protein. The sample includes about 770,000 distinct CDR3 sequences, almost 30% seen only once; the top ten take over 10%. The V end lost 4 bases, the J end lost 1 base, and 17 bases lay between the germline ends. Germline assignment: CDR1 KGHDR and CDR2 SFDVKD. This CDR3 is 17 amino acids long. This clonotype turned up a few times. What it binds is not known. The sample was cultured CD8+ T cells from PBMCs, taken from culture after CMV antigen stimulation. The TCR sequence derives from a human donor in good health (CMV status not recorded). Some clones in this sample may be carry-over from other donors' samples. This sequence joins TRBV24-1 and TRBJ2-3; the D gene is possibly TRBD1 (6 bases). CDR3 nucleotides: TGTGCCACCAGTGACCGACACCGGAGACAGGGCACAGATACGCAGTATTTT. The encoded protein is CATSDRHRRQGTDTQYF.